This T cell receptor (beta chain) was observed in a study of shared clonotypes between healthy human individuals. Overall study context: The composition of the donors was a couple of women and a few men aged 18 to 49. Overall study findings and caveats: In general, naive subsets displayed greater estimated richness than memory subsets did.

V lost 0 bases and J lost 4; bases outside the gene matches: 2. This CDR3 comprises 15 residues. In germline, CDR1 is SGHVS, CDR2 FQNEAQ. The table came from immunoSEQ multiplex PCR; TCRdb's copy has only in-frame clones and leaves some out. The sample records about 800,000 clones, around 96% being singletons. Terminally differentiated effector memory CD45RA+ cells were left out of the naive CD8 fraction, which was CD45RO-negative and positively selected for CCR7. In regard to this clone: Its antigen remains unidentified.

The genes are TRBV7-8 and TRBJ1-5; 8 positions agree with TRBD1. The sequencing sample was made of naive CD8+ T cells sorted from blood. This sequence originates from a man aged 25 to 45 in good health. The CDR3 here is CASSLATGVNQPQHF. The CDR3 nucleotides read TGTGCCAGCAGCTTAGCGACAGGGGTTAATCAGCCCCAGCATTTT.